This entry features one TCR beta chain sequence. Different DNA sequences within this sample yield the same CDR3. This sample is drawn from a study of beta chain features in type 1 diabetes. Study-wide context: The examined sorted cells totaled around 100,000,000 across samples.

Trimming cost V 3 bases and J 1 base, with 10 bases left between them. This CDR3 contains 15 residues. Germline V gene lookup returns CDR1 SGHAT and CDR2 FQNNGV. Isolated RNA was reverse transcribed in full, so expressed TCRB transcripts were sequenced. Sequenced by immunoSEQ multiplex PCR; TCRdb stores in-frame clones only, minus some. The sample contains some 330,000 clones, 8% to 13% of which appear only once. The TCR was taken from a woman aged 30 to 39 in good health. What was sequenced was naive CD4+ T cells from blood. This sequence joins TRBV11-2 and TRBJ2-1, with D maybe TRBD2 (5 bases). As DNA, the CDR3 is TGTGCCAGCAGCTTTGGCGGGTCGTCCTACAATGAGCAGTTCTTC. It is translated as CASSFGGSSYNEQFF.